Following are 2 T cell receptor beta chains from one sample sequenced in a study of T cells after posttransplantation cyclophosphamide. TCRdb keeps only in-frame clones here, not all; method: immunoSEQ multiplex PCR. The sample records 25,000 to 30,000 clones, just over 85% being singletons. The sample consisted of PBMCs. The receptors shown here come from a man over 45.

This CDR3 is CASSTRTSGRFTGELFF. In DNA form, the CDR3 reads TGTGCCAGCAGCACAAGGACTAGCGGGAGATTCACCGGGGAGCTGTTTTTT. The V gene is TRBV13, the J gene TRBJ2-2; TRBD2 matches at 13 bases. There are 17 residues in the CDR3. With V trimmed by 5 bases and J by 4 bases, 7 bases remained unmatched. Germline V gives CDR1 PRHDT, CDR2 FYEKMQ (reference sequence).

V and J are TRBV19 and TRBJ1-2; 7 bases are shared with TRBD1. The CDR3 covers 15 residues. CDR1 and CDR2 from the germline V gene are LNHDA and SQIVND (reference sequence). V was pared by 6 bases and J by 4 bases, with 11 bases of the junction left unmatched. DNA for the CDR3: TGTGCCAGTAGGGATTTGACAGGGCGGATCTATGGCTACACCTTC. This codes for CASRDLTGRIYGYTF. Looking up the rest from reference TRBV19 and TRBJ1-2 gives the full variable domain: DGGITQSPKYLFRKEGQNVTLSCEQNLNHDAMYWYRQDPGQGLRLIYYSQIVNDFQKGDIAEGYSVSREKKESFPLTVTSAQKNPTAFYLCASRDLTGRIYGYTFGSGTRLTVV.